The 29 T cell receptor beta chains in this list originate from one sample, sequenced in a study of cytomegalovirus exposure and HLA in healthy donors. 13 Jbeta primers and 60 Vbeta primers were used for the PCR. The repertoire was sequenced with immunoSEQ multiplex PCR; TCRdb's copy has only in-frame clones and lacks some. The sample holds approximately 130,000 clones, around 75% seen once. The sequencing input was PBMCs. The receptors here all came from a woman aged 50 to 65 in good health and CMV-seropositive.

This chain uses TRBV7-9 with TRBJ1-2; weak D call: TRBD1 (5 bases). V was shortened by 5 bases and J by 5 bases, with 12 bases between the two germline ends. The length of the CDR3 is 13 residues. Germline CDR1 reads SEHNR; CDR2 reads FQNEAQ (reference sequence). The CDR3 sequence: CASSTNQGYGYTF. DNA for the CDR3: TGTGCCAGCAGCACTAACCAGGGATATGGCTACACCTTC.

This clone was seen a few times. The rearrangement joins TRBV5-1 to TRBJ2-7; 8 bases match TRBD1. The germline V gene encodes CDR1 SGHRS and CDR2 YFSETQ. With V trimmed by 4 bases and J by 6 bases, 9 bases remained unmatched. CDR3 length equals 14 residues. This CDR3 is CASSQDFTGGEQYF. The CDR3 DNA reads TGCGCCAGCAGCCAGGACTTCACAGGGGGCGAGCAGTACTTC. Variable domain in full (rest from reference TRBV5-1 and TRBJ2-7): KAGVTQTPRYLIKTRGQQVTLSCSPISGHRSVSWYQQTPGQGLQFLFEYFSETQRNKGNFPGRFSGRQFSNSRSEMNVSTLELGDSALYLCASSQDFTGGEQYFGPGTRLTVT.

This clone was seen a handful of times. J is TRBJ1-2 and V is TRBV5-6, with D possibly matching TRBD1 (5 bases). The CDR3 loop spans 13 amino acids. The germline V and J ends were trimmed by 4 bases and 2 bases, with 9 bases remaining between them. Germline V gives CDR1 SGHDT, CDR2 YYEEEE. The CDR3 region is CASSLQENYGYTF. CDR3 in DNA: TGTGCCAGCAGCCTACAGGAGAACTATGGCTACACCTTC.

This chain joins TRBV9 and TRBJ1-3; 8 positions agree with TRBD1. V shed 4 bases, J shed 0 bases, and the junction held 6 bases outside the gene matches. Germline V gene sequence: CDR1 SGDLS, CDR2 YYNGEE. The CDR3 is 16 residues long. This CDR3 is CASSPHTGGSGNTIYF. Here the CDR3 DNA reads TGTGCCAGCAGCCCGCATACAGGGGGCTCTGGAAACACCATATATTTT.

The chain recombines TRBV5-4 with TRBJ2-7, with 8 bases identical to TRBD1. The length of the CDR3 is 15 residues. The germline gives CDR1 SGHNT, CDR2 YYREEE (reference sequence). The J segment lost 0 bases and the V segment lost 4 bases, leaving 6 bases of the junction unmatched. CDR3 loop: CASSRTGPSSYEQYF. The CDR3 DNA is TGTGCCAGCAGCAGGACAGGGCCTAGCTCCTACGAGCAGTACTTC.

This chain connects TRBV5-1 to TRBJ2-7; D remains unclear. This CDR3 has 13 residues. Per the germline V gene, CDR1 is SGHRS and CDR2 is YFSETQ. With 3 bases removed from V and 0 bases from J, the gap between germline ends came to 7 bases. The CDR3 nucleotides are TGCGCCAGCAGCTATACTCTCTCCTACGAGCAGTACTTC. Its protein is CASSYTLSYEQYF.

The chain is built from TRBV6-1 and TRBJ2-1, with 7 bases matching TRBD2. Germline lookup yields CDR1 MNHNS and CDR2 SASEGT. The CDR3 has 19 residues. V trimming: 4 bases; J trimming: 6 bases; junction bases outside the gene matches: 21. The CDR3 sequence: CASSVISGKPSDVFNEQFF. The CDR3 DNA is TGTGCCAGCAGTGTCATAAGCGGGAAGCCTTCGGATGTTTTCAATGAGCAGTTCTTC.

Only a few counts were recorded for this clone. The rearrangement links TRBV23-1 to TRBJ2-5; D possibly corresponds to TRBD1 (5 bases). The J call may be incorrect, as the DNA end agrees better with TRBJ2-7. TRBV23-1 is designated an ORF whose function remains uncertain. The CDR3 sequence is 18 residues long. The CDR3 coding sequence is TGCGCCAGCAGTCACCCGTCCGCCTCGGACAAGACCCCCTACGAGCAGTACTTC. Protein: CASSHPSASDKTPYEQYF.

V and J are TRBV7-2 and TRBJ1-1, with a possible D match to TRBD1 (6 bases). CDR3 length equals 13 residues. With 5 bases removed from V and 13 bases from J, the gap between germline ends came to 20 bases. Germline lookup yields CDR1 SGHTA and CDR2 FQGNSA. This CDR3 is CASSPGQNSRGFF. The CDR3 bases are TGTGCCAGCAGCCCCGGACAGAATTCTCGGGGTTTCTTT.

The rearrangement joins TRBV5-6 to TRBJ2-7; no clear D. The CDR3 is 12 amino acids. Germline values: CDR1 SGHDT, CDR2 YYEEEE. Trimming pared 4 bases from V and 0 bases from J, leaving 5 bases between. Written as DNA, the CDR3 is TGTGCCAGCAGCGGCAACTCCTACGAGCAGTACTTC. Translated: CASSGNSYEQYF.

This clone came up once. The DNA for the CDR3 is TGTGCCTGGAGTTCCCAGGGGGCGGATGGCTACACCTTC. As protein: CAWSSQGADGYTF. This chain uses TRBV30 with TRBJ1-2; 8 bases fit TRBD1. The CDR3 loop spans 13 amino acids. The V segment lost 2 bases and the J segment 6 bases; nucleotides outside the gene matches: 5. Germline CDR1 GTSNPN, CDR2 SVGIG (reference sequence).

V gene TRBV5-4 combines with J gene TRBJ2-3; D is possibly TRBD1 (6 bases). The CDR3 loop spans 12 amino acids. Germline V CDR1 and CDR2: SGHNT, YYREEE (reference sequence). V lost 0 bases and J lost 10, with 9 bases in between. CDR3 amino acids: CASSLEAGAQYF. CDR3 coding DNA: TGTGCCAGCAGCTTGGAGGCAGGGGCGCAGTATTTT.

As for this clone: A junction end diverges from the germline sequence, so it may reflect a read error. The chain combines TRBV7-7 with TRBJ1-1, with D uncertain. CDR1 and CDR2 (germline): SSHAT, FNYEAQ (reference sequence). The CDR3 has 13 residues. CDR3 DNA sequence: TGTGCTAGCAGCTCTGGCCTGAACACTGAAGCTTTCTTT. This sequence encodes CASSSGLNTEAFF. Full variable domain (outside the CDR3, taken from reference TRBV7-7 and TRBJ1-1): GAGVSQSPRYKVTKRGQDVTLRCDPISSHATLYWYQQALGQGPEFLTYFNYEAQPDKSGLPSDRFSAERPEGSISTLTIQRTEQRDSAMYRCASSSGLNTEAFFGQGTRLTVV.

In its sample, this clone was seen a few times. The CDR3 sequence: CASSLVFGSGNTIYF. DNA of the CDR3: TGTGCCAGCAGCTTAGTATTCGGCTCTGGAAACACCATATATTTT. The chain employs TRBV11-1 and TRBJ1-3; D gene uncertain. The germline CDR1 and CDR2 sequences are SGHAT and FQDESV (reference sequence). V lost 1 base, J lost 0 bases, and 7 bases lay in between. This CDR3 spans 15 amino acids.

The chain employs TRBV5-1 and TRBJ1-5; 7 bases are a match to TRBD1. Per the germline V gene, CDR1 is SGHRS and CDR2 is YFSETQ. V gave up 0 bases and J gave up 4 bases; unmatched junction bases: 4. The CDR3 extends over 15 amino acids. CDR3 protein: CASSLGQGINQPQHF. The CDR3 nucleotides are TGCGCCAGCAGCTTGGGACAGGGAATAAATCAGCCCCAGCATTTT. The entire variable domain, with the rest obtained from reference TRBV5-1 and TRBJ1-5, is as follows: KAGVTQTPRYLIKTRGQQVTLSCSPISGHRSVSWYQQTPGQGLQFLFEYFSETQRNKGNFPGRFSGRQFSNSRSEMNVSTLELGDSALYLCASSLGQGINQPQHFGDGTRLSIL.

This chain joins TRBV7-2 and TRBJ2-7; 8 positions agree with TRBD1. V lost 2 bases to trimming and J lost 3 bases; unmatched junction nucleotides: 6. The CDR3 is 15 amino acids. Germline V gene sequence: CDR1 SGHTA, CDR2 FQGNSA. For the CDR3, the DNA is TGTGCCAGCAGCTTACAGGGGGCCAGTTACTACGAGCAGTACTTC. Protein sequence: CASSLQGASYYEQYF.

This chain links TRBV7-2 with TRBJ2-7; no clear D gene. Germline lookup yields CDR1 SGHTA and CDR2 FQGNSA. Trimming pared 5 bases from V and 9 bases from J, leaving 23 bases between. This CDR3 region has 15 residues. The CDR3 DNA follows: TGTGCCAGCAGCCTATCCGGTAGAGGCCCGGCGTCGCAGTACTTC. Translated: CASSLSGRGPASQYF. Filled out from reference TRBV7-2 and TRBJ2-7, the complete variable domain reads GAGVSQSPSNKVTEKGKDVELRCDPISGHTALYWYRQSLGQGLEFLIYFQGNSAPDKSGLPSDRFSAERTGGSVSTLTIQRTQQEDSAVYLCASSLSGRGPASQYFGPGTRLTVT.

The V call is TRBV6-5, the J call TRBJ2-7, with 8 bases matching TRBD1. The CDR3 has 16 residues. Looked up from germline, CDR1 is MNHEY and CDR2 is SVGAGI. V lost 0 bases to trimming and J lost 2 bases; unmatched junction nucleotides: 6. The CDR3 nucleotides read TGTGCCAGCAGTTACTCTTTGGGGACAGGTGCCTACGAGCAGTACTTC. Translated: CASSYSLGTGAYEQYF.

The chain is built from TRBV5-1 and TRBJ1-1; TRBD1 is a possible D gene (6 bases). This CDR3 has 13 amino acids. Per the germline V gene, CDR1 is SGHRS and CDR2 is YFSETQ. The V and J ends lost 5 bases and 7 bases respectively, with 15 bases between them. Written as DNA, the CDR3 is TGCGCCAGCAGTTTTCCAGGGGTAGGTGAAGCTTTCTTT. Translating gives CASSFPGVGEAFF.

The rearrangement uses TRBV27 and TRBJ2-1; TRBD1 agrees at 7 bases. Germline V gene lookup returns CDR1 MNHEY and CDR2 SMNVEV (reference sequence). The V gene end was trimmed by 7 bases and the J gene end by 4 bases; junction bases not matched to a gene: 4. The CDR3 loop spans 13 amino acids. The CDR3 reads CASTGTVYNEQFF. The CDR3 DNA is TGTGCCAGCACCGGGACAGTGTACAATGAGCAGTTCTTC.

The sample holds a few counts of this clone. The genes are TRBV7-9 and TRBJ1-2, with TRBD1 as a possible D gene (6 bases). The CDR3 is 14 amino acids. Germline CDR1 SEHNR, CDR2 FQNEAQ (reference sequence). The V and J ends lost 10 bases and 4 bases respectively, with 19 bases between them. The CDR3 reads CATSGGGAGYGYTF. The CDR3 bases are TGTGCCACCAGTGGCGGGGGCGCGGGCTATGGCTACACCTTC.

This clone came up a few times. The rearrangement joins TRBV6-5 to TRBJ1-4, with D possibly matching TRBD1 (6 bases). Germline V gene lookup returns CDR1 MNHEY and CDR2 SVGAGI. The CDR3 is made up of 16 amino acids. Trimming took off 0 bases at V and 8 bases at J, with 16 bases between the two ends. This CDR3 is CASSYSFGQSQEKLFF. For the CDR3, the DNA is TGTGCCAGCAGTTACTCGTTCGGACAGAGCCAAGAAAAACTGTTTTTT.

V and J are TRBV30 and TRBJ2-1; 8 nucleotides match TRBD2. J lost 6 bases, V lost 2 bases, and 9 bases had no gene match. Germline assignment: CDR1 GTSNPN and CDR2 SVGIG (reference sequence). The CDR3 totals 15 residues. CDR3 sequence reads: CAWSYGGGLRNEQFF. The CDR3 coding sequence is TGTGCCTGGAGTTACGGCGGGGGGCTACGCAATGAGCAGTTCTTC.

The rearrangement joins TRBV29-1 to TRBJ2-7; D not resolved. Germline V gene data show CDR1 as SQVTM and CDR2 as ANQGSEA. The CDR3 covers 10 residues. V was trimmed by 4 bases and J by 4 bases, leaving 5 bases between them. CDR3 coding DNA: TGCAGCGTTGGCGGTTACGAGCAGTACTTC. Residues: CSVGGYEQYF.

This clone has more than one count but fewer than ten. This sequence joins TRBV7-9 and TRBJ2-3; TRBD2 aligns across 10 bases. The germline CDR1 and CDR2 sequences are SEHNR and FQNEAQ (reference sequence). The J segment lost 5 bases and the V segment lost 5 bases, leaving 7 bases of the junction unmatched. This CDR3 contains 15 residues. The CDR3 region is CASSPSGGGGDTQYF. The CDR3 bases are TGTGCCAGCAGCCCTAGCGGGGGTGGGGGAGATACGCAGTATTTT. The full variable domain, with the rest looked up from reference TRBV7-9 and TRBJ2-3, is DTGVSQNPRHKITKRGQNVTFRCDPISEHNRLYWYRQTLGQGPEFLTYFQNEAQLEKSRLLSDRFSAERPKGSFSTLEIQRTEQGDSAMYLCASSPSGGGGDTQYFGPGTRLTVL.

The chain couples TRBV7-2 to TRBJ1-2, with 7 nucleotides matching TRBD1. Germline V gives CDR1 SGHTA, CDR2 FQGNSA. Trimming took 2 bases from V and 1 from J; bases not matched to a gene: 4. This CDR3 has 15 residues. The CDR3 DNA sequence: TGTGCCAGCAGCTTAATCCGGGACAGTAACTATGGCTACACCTTC. Translated, it gives CASSLIRDSNYGYTF.

The chain has TRBV5-1 and TRBJ2-2, with 12 bases matching TRBD1. V dropped 5 bases and J dropped 2; count of bases not matched to a gene: 1. The length of the CDR3 is 15 residues. Germline values: CDR1 SGHRS, CDR2 YFSETQ. CDR3 coding DNA: TGCGCCAGCAGGGGGACAGGGGGCAACACCGGGGAGCTGTTTTTT. Residues: CASRGTGGNTGELFF.

The rearrangement uses TRBV10-3 and TRBJ2-5; a weak D match, TRBD1 (5 bases). The V end was cut by 10 bases, the J end by 1 base, with 13 bases between. CDR1 ENHRY and CDR2 SYGVKD come from the germline V gene. The CDR3 is 13 residues long. CDR3 region: CATQTDIQETQYF. The CDR3 region has the DNA TGTGCCACCCAGACAGACATCCAAGAGACCCAGTACTTC.

This clone was observed a handful of times. This sample includes further DNA sequences coding for the same CDR3. The chain joins TRBV10-3 to TRBJ2-3, with TRBD2 matching 12 bases. Germline CDR1 reads ENHRY; CDR2 reads SYGVKD. J gave up 3 bases and V 6 bases, and 1 base lay outside the gene matches. The CDR3 extends over 14 amino acids. The CDR3 DNA sequence: TGTGCCATCAGCGGGACTAGCGGGACAGATACGCAGTATTTT. This translates into CAISGTSGTDTQYF.